This T cell receptor (beta chain) is from a study of immune heterogeneity within non-small cell lung tumors. With regard to this clonotype: Antigen: not known.

It was a multiplex PCR that amplified TCR beta CDR3, with 32 V and 13 J primers. TCRdb re-called the multiplex PCR reads through MiXCR, storing one row per CDR3 protein. The repertoire consists of about 3,300 distinct CDR3 sequences, with about 50% occurring once and the leading ten covering less than 15%. Study-wide points: Individual patients had largely distinct high-frequency T-cell receptor beta clonotypes.

V lost 3 bases and J lost 5; bases outside the gene matches: 14. CDR1 is DFQATT, CDR2 SNEGSKA, per germline (reference sequence). The CDR3 covers 18 residues. Genomic DNA extracted from bulk tumor tissue served as template. A total of about 0.55 ug was used per sample. Surgery yielded several widely spaced biopsies per primary tumor. With untreated, newly diagnosed non-small cell lung cancer, the patients went on to undergo curative surgery. Newly diagnosed patients with non-small cell lung cancer who were having surgery with curative intent served as donors. The specimen sequenced was lung tumor tissue. This chain uses TRBV20-1 with TRBJ1-6; the match to TRBD1 covers 9 bases. This TCR was sampled from a man in his sixties with non-small cell lung cancer. This CDR3 reads CSARGFRGQGVDNSPLHF. CDR3 nucleotide sequence: TGCAGTGCTAGGGGGTTTCGGGGACAGGGAGTAGATAATTCACCCCTCCACTTT.